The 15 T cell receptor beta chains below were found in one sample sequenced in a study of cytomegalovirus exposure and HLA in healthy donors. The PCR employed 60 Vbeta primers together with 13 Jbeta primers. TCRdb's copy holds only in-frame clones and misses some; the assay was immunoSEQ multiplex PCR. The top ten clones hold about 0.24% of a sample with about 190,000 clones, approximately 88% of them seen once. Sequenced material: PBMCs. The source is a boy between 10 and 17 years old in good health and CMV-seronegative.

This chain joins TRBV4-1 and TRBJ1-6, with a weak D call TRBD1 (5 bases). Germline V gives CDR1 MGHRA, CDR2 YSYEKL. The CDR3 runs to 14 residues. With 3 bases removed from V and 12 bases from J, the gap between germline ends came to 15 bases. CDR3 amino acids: CASSQVTGIGPLHF. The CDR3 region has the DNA TGCGCCAGCAGCCAGGTTACAGGAATTGGACCCCTCCACTTT.

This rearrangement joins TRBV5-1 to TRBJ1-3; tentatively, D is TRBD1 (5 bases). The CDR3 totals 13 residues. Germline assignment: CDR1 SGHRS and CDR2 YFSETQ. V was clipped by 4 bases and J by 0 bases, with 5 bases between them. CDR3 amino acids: CASSTGSGNTIYF. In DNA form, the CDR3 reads TGCGCCAGCAGCACAGGCTCTGGAAACACCATATATTTT. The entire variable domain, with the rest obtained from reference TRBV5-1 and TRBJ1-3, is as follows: KAGVTQTPRYLIKTRGQQVTLSCSPISGHRSVSWYQQTPGQGLQFLFEYFSETQRNKGNFPGRFSGRQFSNSRSEMNVSTLELGDSALYLCASSTGSGNTIYFGEGSWLTVV.

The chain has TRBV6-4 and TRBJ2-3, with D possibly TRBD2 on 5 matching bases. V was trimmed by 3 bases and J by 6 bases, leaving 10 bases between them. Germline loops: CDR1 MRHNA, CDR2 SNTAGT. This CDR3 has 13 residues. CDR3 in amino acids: CASSDGERDTQYF. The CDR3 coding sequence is TGTGCCAGCAGTGATGGGGAGAGGGATACGCAGTATTTT.

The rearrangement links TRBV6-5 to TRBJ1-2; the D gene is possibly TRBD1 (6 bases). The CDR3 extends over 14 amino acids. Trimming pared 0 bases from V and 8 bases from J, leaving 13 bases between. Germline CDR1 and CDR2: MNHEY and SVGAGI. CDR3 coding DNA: TGTGCCAGCAGTTACTCGCGGCAGGGGCCCGGCTACACCTTC. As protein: CASSYSRQGPGYTF.

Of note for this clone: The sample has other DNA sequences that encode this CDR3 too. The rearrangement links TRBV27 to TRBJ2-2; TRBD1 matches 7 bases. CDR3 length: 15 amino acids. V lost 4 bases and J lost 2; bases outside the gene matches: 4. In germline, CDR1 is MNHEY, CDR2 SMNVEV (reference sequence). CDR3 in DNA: TGTGCCAGCAGTTGGGGGACAGCAAACACCGGGGAGCTGTTTTTT. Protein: CASSWGTANTGELFF.

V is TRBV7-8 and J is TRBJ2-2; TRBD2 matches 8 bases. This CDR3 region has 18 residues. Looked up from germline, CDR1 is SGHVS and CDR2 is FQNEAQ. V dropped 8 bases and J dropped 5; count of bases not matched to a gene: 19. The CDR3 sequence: CASGQLSSRGVTTGELFF. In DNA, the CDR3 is TGTGCCAGCGGACAATTATCGTCGCGGGGGGTTACTACCGGGGAGCTGTTTTTT. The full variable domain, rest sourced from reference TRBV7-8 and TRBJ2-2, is GAGVSQSPRYKVAKRGQDVALRCDPISGHVSLFWYQQALGQGPEFLTYFQNEAQLDKSGLPSDRFFAERPEGSVSTLKIQRTQQEDSAVYLCASGQLSSRGVTTGELFFGEGSRLTVL.

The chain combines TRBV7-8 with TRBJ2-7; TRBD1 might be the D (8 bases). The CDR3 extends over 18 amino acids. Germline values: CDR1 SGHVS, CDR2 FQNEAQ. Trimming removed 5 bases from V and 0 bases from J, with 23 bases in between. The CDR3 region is CASSRDRLAAQGSYEQYF. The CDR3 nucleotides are TGTGCCAGCAGCCGGGACAGGCTAGCGGCGCAGGGCTCCTACGAGCAGTACTTC.

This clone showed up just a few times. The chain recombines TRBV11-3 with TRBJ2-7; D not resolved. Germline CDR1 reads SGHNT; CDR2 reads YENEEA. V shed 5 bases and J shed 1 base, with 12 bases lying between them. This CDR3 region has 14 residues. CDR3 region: CASSPRPSSYEQYF. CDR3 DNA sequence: TGTGCCAGCAGCCCTAGACCGTCTTCCTACGAGCAGTACTTC. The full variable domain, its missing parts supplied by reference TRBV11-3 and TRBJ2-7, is EAGVVQSPRYKIIEKKQPVAFWCNPISGHNTLYWYLQNLGQGPELLIRYENEEAVDDSQLPKDRFSAERLKGVDSTLKIQPAELGDSAVYLCASSPRPSSYEQYFGPGTRLTVT.

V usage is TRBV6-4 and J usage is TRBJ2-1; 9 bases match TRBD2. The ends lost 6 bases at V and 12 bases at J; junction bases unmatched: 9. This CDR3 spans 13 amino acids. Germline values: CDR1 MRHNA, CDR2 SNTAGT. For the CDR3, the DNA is TGTGCCAGCAGCCCCGAGGGGCGGGAGGGGCAGTTCTTC. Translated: CASSPEGREGQFF.

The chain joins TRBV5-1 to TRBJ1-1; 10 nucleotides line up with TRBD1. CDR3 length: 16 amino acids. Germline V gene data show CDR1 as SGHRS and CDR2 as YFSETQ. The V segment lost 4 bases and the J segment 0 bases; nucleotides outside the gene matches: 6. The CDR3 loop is CASSGQGGGMNTEAFF. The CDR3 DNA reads TGCGCCAGCAGCGGACAGGGGGGCGGGATGAACACTGAAGCTTTCTTT.

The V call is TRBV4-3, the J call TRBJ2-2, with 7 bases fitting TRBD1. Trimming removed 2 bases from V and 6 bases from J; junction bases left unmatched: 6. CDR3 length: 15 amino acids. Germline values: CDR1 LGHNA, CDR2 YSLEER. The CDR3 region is CASSQSQTGSGELFF. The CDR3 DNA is TGCGCCAGCAGCCAATCACAGACAGGGTCCGGGGAGCTGTTTTTT.

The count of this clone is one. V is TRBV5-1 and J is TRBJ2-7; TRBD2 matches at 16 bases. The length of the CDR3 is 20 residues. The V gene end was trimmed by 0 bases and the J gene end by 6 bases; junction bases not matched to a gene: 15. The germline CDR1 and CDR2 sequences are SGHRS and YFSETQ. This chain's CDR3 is CASSLVSPGLAGGKPPEQYF. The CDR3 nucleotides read TGCGCCAGCAGCTTGGTCTCTCCGGGACTAGCGGGGGGGAAACCTCCCGAGCAGTACTTC.

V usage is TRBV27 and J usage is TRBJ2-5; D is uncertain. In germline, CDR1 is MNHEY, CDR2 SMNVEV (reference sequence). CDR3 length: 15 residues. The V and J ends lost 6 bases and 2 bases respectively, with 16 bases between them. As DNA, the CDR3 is TGTGCCAGCAGCCCATTTTCTAGAAGACAAGAGACCCAGTACTTC. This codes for CASSPFSRRQETQYF.

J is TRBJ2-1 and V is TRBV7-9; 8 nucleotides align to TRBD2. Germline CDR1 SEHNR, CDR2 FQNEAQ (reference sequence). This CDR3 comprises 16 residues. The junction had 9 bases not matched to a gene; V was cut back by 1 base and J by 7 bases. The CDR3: CASSLVVWERGNEQFF. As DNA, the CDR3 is TGTGCCAGCAGCTTAGTTGTTTGGGAGCGGGGGAATGAGCAGTTCTTC.

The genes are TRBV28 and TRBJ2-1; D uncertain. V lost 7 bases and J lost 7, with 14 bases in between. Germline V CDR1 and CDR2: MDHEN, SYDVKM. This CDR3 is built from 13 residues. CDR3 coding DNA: TGTGCCAGCACCTCCCCCTACGGTAATGAGCAGTTCTTC. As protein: CASTSPYGNEQFF. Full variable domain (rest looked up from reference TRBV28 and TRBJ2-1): DVKVTQSSRYLVKRTGEKVFLECVQDMDHENMFWYRQDPGLGLRLIYFSYDVKMKEKGDIPEGYSVSREKKERFSLILESASTNQTSMYLCASTSPYGNEQFFGPGTRLTVL.